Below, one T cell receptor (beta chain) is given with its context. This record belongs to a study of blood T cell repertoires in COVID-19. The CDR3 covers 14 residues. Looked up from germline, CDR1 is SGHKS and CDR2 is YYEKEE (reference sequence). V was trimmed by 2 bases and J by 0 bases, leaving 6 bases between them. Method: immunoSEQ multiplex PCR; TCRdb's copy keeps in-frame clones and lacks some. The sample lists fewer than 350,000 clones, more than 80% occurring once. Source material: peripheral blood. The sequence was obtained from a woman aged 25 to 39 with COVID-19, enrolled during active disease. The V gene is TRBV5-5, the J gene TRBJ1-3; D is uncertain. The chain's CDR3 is CASSFGPSGNTIYF. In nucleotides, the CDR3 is TGTGCCAGCAGCTTTGGGCCCTCTGGAAACACCATATATTTT.